This T cell receptor beta chain was captured in a study of T cell responses to AZD1222 COVID-19 vaccine. TCRdb's table, derived via immunoSEQ multiplex PCR, lists solely in-frame clones and lacks some. Among 200,000 to 250,000 clones listed, 85% to 95% were seen once. CDR3 length: 15 residues. Germline V CDR1 and CDR2: LGHNA, YSLEER. V was pared by 0 bases and J by 2 bases, with 11 bases between. The source material was peripheral blood, sampled on day 0 of MenACWY control vaccination. The receptor was derived from an adult in good health. This chain links TRBV4-3 with TRBJ2-7; D unresolved. DNA for the CDR3: TGCGCCAGCAGCCAAGATCAAGGAGTGACCTACGAGCAGTACTTC. It encodes CASSQDQGVTYEQYF.